A single sample is the source of the 21 T cell receptor beta chains below, sequenced in a study of blood T cell repertoires in COVID-19. This table comes from immunoSEQ multiplex PCR, and its TCRdb copy is limited to in-frame clones, with some not included. The sample holds about 200,000 clones; around 84% are singletons and the top ten take 20%. Sequenced material: peripheral blood. These receptors all come from a human donor in a cohort sampled during active COVID-19.

CDR3 nucleotides: TGTGCCAGCAGCTTACAACTCAGGGTTTACTCTGGAAACACCATATATTTT. Its translation is CASSLQLRVYSGNTIYF. The J gene is TRBJ1-3, the V gene TRBV7-9; weak D call: TRBD1 (5 bases). V lost 2 bases to trimming and J lost 0 bases, with 14 bases between them. Germline values: CDR1 SEHNR, CDR2 FQNEAQ (reference sequence). This CDR3 contains 17 residues.

The CDR3 nucleotides read TGTGCCAGCAGTTCAGGGCTAGAGACCCAGTACTTC. It specifies CASSSGLETQYF. The chain recombines TRBV11-3 with TRBJ2-5; D may be TRBD1 (5 bases). Trimming shortened V by 6 bases and J by 4 bases, and 9 bases separated the two germline ends. Germline V gene sequence: CDR1 SGHNT, CDR2 YENEEA. CDR3 length equals 12 residues.

The chain couples TRBV6-6 to TRBJ1-5; D is perhaps TRBD1 (6 bases). The germline gives CDR1 MNHNY, CDR2 SVGAGI (reference sequence). The CDR3 runs 16 residues. The V and J ends lost 5 bases and 5 bases respectively, with 19 bases between them. The CDR3 here is CASSPPEGGGDQPQHF. The CDR3 coding sequence is TGTGCCAGCAGTCCGCCAGAGGGGGGGGGAGATCAGCCCCAGCATTTT.

This chain links TRBV7-8 with TRBJ1-4; a weak D match, TRBD1 (5 bases). CDR3 length equals 11 residues. Deletions cut 5 bases from V and 10 bases from J, with 8 bases between. The germline CDR1 and CDR2 sequences are SGHVS and FQNEAQ. CDR3 residues: CASSKRGKLFF. The CDR3 DNA reads TGTGCCAGCAGCAAAAGGGGAAAACTGTTTTTT.

The V and J genes are TRBV7-6 and TRBJ1-2; no clear D. This CDR3 comprises 15 residues. The V gene's germline CDR1 is SGHVS and CDR2 FNYEAQ. Trimming took 0 bases from V and 3 from J, leaving 11 bases between them. The CDR3 loop is CASSLAAKADYGYTF. The CDR3 region has the DNA TGTGCCAGCAGCTTAGCAGCGAAGGCAGACTATGGCTACACCTTC.

This clone showed up many times. The chain carries TRBV5-1 and TRBJ2-3; a possible D gene is TRBD1 (6 bases). V lost 3 bases and J 3 bases, leaving 11 bases between the germline ends. Per the germline V gene, CDR1 is SGHRS and CDR2 is YFSETQ. The CDR3 contains 14 residues. In nucleotides, the CDR3 is TGCGCCAGCAGCTACCTGGGGGCGACAGATACGCAGTATTTT. It yields the protein CASSYLGATDTQYF.

The V and J genes are TRBV11-2 and TRBJ2-1, with TRBD2 as a possible D gene (6 bases). Between the trimmed V and J ends, which lost 4 bases and 9 bases, there was a span of 16 bases. The CDR3 runs to 14 residues. The germline gives CDR1 SGHAT, CDR2 FQNNGV. CDR3 region: CASSSPTRVGEQFF. Here the CDR3 DNA reads TGTGCCAGCAGCTCTCCGACTAGAGTAGGTGAGCAGTTCTTC. The whole variable domain, remainder taken from reference TRBV11-2 and TRBJ2-1, is EAGVAQSPRYKIIEKRQSVAFWCNPISGHATLYWYQQILGQGPKLLIQFQNNGVVDDSQLPKDRFSAERLKGVDSTLKIQPAKLEDSAVYLCASSSPTRVGEQFFGPGTRLTVL.

V and J are TRBV4-2 and TRBJ1-6; D remains ambiguous. Trimming removed 1 base at V and 0 bases at J, with 7 bases between. CDR1 LGHNA and CDR2 YNFKEQ come from the germline V gene. The length of the CDR3 is 16 residues. The CDR3 DNA reads as TGTGCCAGCAGCCAAGCAGGATACTCCTATAATTCACCCCTCCACTTT. Its protein is CASSQAGYSYNSPLHF.

The chain has TRBV30 and TRBJ1-1; D ambiguous. The CDR3 has 12 amino acids. The V end was cut by 7 bases, the J end by 3 bases, with 12 bases between. The germline V gene has CDR1 GTSNPN and CDR2 SVGIG (reference sequence). CDR3 loop: CASPRRHTEAFF. The CDR3 DNA reads as TGTGCCTCTCCTAGGAGACACACTGAAGCTTTCTTT.

CDR3 sequence (DNA): TGCGCCAGCAGCCCTGCCCTAGTAGGTTCTGAAGCTTTCTTT. Amino acid sequence: CASSPALVGSEAFF. V gene TRBV4-1 combines with J gene TRBJ1-1; D gene unclear. Germline loops: CDR1 MGHRA, CDR2 YSYEKL. V was pared by 4 bases and J by 6 bases, with 15 bases between. The CDR3 sequence is 14 residues long.

This chain links TRBV28 with TRBJ2-7; 7 bases map to TRBD2. Germline V gives CDR1 MDHEN, CDR2 SYDVKM. With V trimmed by 6 bases and J by 4 bases, 15 bases remained unmatched. The CDR3 sequence is 16 residues long. The CDR3 is CASSPGGASGPYEQYF. As DNA, the CDR3 is TGTGCCAGCAGCCCGGGCGGGGCTAGCGGACCTTACGAGCAGTACTTC.

This chain uses TRBV6-5 with TRBJ1-2; 7 bases fit TRBD1. The ends lost 4 bases at V and 0 bases at J; junction bases unmatched: 5. Germline V gene data show CDR1 as MNHEY and CDR2 as SVGAGI. This CDR3 region has 15 residues. The CDR3 coding sequence is TGTGCCAGCAGTTTTCAGACAGGGTCTAACTATGGCTACACCTTC. Its protein product is CASSFQTGSNYGYTF.

CDR3 protein: CASSWREGVWAQYF. The CDR3 DNA reads TGTGCCAGCAGTTGGAGGGAAGGCGTCTGGGCCCAGTACTTC. The V gene is TRBV25-1, the J gene TRBJ2-5; D is possibly TRBD2 (6 bases). The CDR3 sequence is 14 residues long. V dropped 5 bases and J dropped 9 bases, with 19 bases sitting between them. Germline V lookup: CDR1 MGHDK, CDR2 SYGVNS.

V is TRBV10-2 and J is TRBJ2-4; 7 positions match TRBD2. The germline gives CDR1 WSHSY, CDR2 SAAADI. The length of the CDR3 is 16 residues. V shed 10 bases, J shed 3 bases, and the junction held 15 bases outside the gene matches. CDR3 in amino acids: CATIGGNAGVKNIQYF. The CDR3 DNA sequence: TGCGCCACAATTGGGGGAAACGCGGGGGTCAAAAACATTCAGTACTTC.

The chain uses TRBV2 and TRBJ2-7; D not resolved. This CDR3 spans 14 amino acids. The V and J ends lost 8 bases and 7 bases respectively, with 21 bases between them. Germline V gene lookup returns CDR1 SNHLY and CDR2 FYNNEI. CDR3 coding DNA: TGTGCCAGCGTGTCCGGGTCCCTTAGTTGGGAGCAGTACTTC. Translating gives CASVSGSLSWEQYF.

The chain has TRBV7-9 and TRBJ2-2, with D maybe TRBD2 (6 bases). V lost 7 bases and J lost 9, with 24 bases in between. Germline V lookup: CDR1 SEHNR, CDR2 FQNEAQ (reference sequence). This CDR3 comprises 16 residues. CDR3 bases: TGTGCCAGCATCTCCAACCGGGACTCCACCGGTCGGGAGCTGTTTTTT. Protein sequence: CASISNRDSTGRELFF.

This chain joins TRBV6-5 and TRBJ2-1; TRBD2 agrees at 10 bases. The V gene end was trimmed by 5 bases and the J gene end by 11 bases; junction bases not matched to a gene: 12. Germline V lookup: CDR1 MNHEY, CDR2 SVGAGI. The CDR3 spans 15 residues. The DNA of the CDR3 is TGTGCCAGCAGTACTCAGCGGGAGGGCCTTTCTAAGCAGTTCTTC. Its protein is CASSTQREGLSKQFF.

This chain links TRBV19 with TRBJ2-3; 7 bases match TRBD2. The germline gives CDR1 LNHDA, CDR2 SQIVND (reference sequence). J lost 5 bases, V lost 6 bases, and 11 bases had no gene match. The CDR3 extends over 15 amino acids. The CDR3 region is CASSLSGTRLDTQYF. The CDR3 DNA sequence: TGTGCCAGTAGCCTGAGCGGGACCAGATTAGATACGCAGTATTTT.

The chain links TRBV7-2 to TRBJ1-6; the match to TRBD1 covers 7 bases. Unmatched junction bases numbered 8, after V lost 5 bases and J lost 7 bases. Per germline, CDR1 SGHTA and CDR2 FQGNSA. CDR3 length equals 15 residues. The CDR3 loop reads CASSPGTVRNSPLHF. In DNA, the CDR3 is TGTGCCAGCAGCCCAGGGACAGTTAGAAATTCACCCCTCCACTTT.

J is TRBJ2-2 and V is TRBV2; possibly TRBD1 for D (8 bases). Per germline, CDR1 SNHLY and CDR2 FYNNEI. V lost 6 bases and J 6 bases, leaving 20 bases between the germline ends. The CDR3 extends over 16 amino acids. As DNA, the CDR3 is TGTGCCAGCAGGCCCCTCGGCACAGGGGGGGCCGGGGAGCTGTTTTTT. The encoded protein is CASRPLGTGGAGELFF.

The rearrangement uses TRBV2 and TRBJ1-5; TRBD1 aligns across 8 bases. V dropped 6 bases and J dropped 3; count of bases not matched to a gene: 7. This CDR3 contains 15 residues. Germline CDR1 reads SNHLY; CDR2 reads FYNNEI. Written as DNA, the CDR3 is TGTGCCAGCAGCGGACAGGGACAGCCCAATCAGCCCCAGCATTTT. The encoded protein is CASSGQGQPNQPQHF.